What follows describes a single TCR beta chain. No antigen is known for it. An end of the junction differs from the germline gene, which may be a read error. Its CDR3 holds 13 amino acids, cysteine through phenylalanine. The kept DNA is CDR3 alone, 39 bases in frame from the first base. CDR1 SSHAT and CDR2 FNYEAQ were looked up in the germline V gene (reference sequence). The library was generated by the immunoSEQ multiplex PCR assay. TCRdb took this table from immuneACCESS and kept in-frame rearrangements with V and J called. Such tables lack part of the clones; where checked against another copy, unresolved V genes explain under half of the gap, and the rest is unexplained. Within this sample are roughly 79,000 clones, with 70% to 90% of them counted one time only. Less than 6% of the sample lies in the top ten. This sample is part of a study of PD-1 blockade in mismatch repair-deficient tumors (dated by TCRdb to about 2017). For the wider study: Between late 2013 and late 2016, the trial enrolled roughly 80 consecutive patients with 11 to 12 types of mismatch repair-deficient cancer, all of whom had received prior treatment and were progressing. Deep sequencing of TCR CDR3 regions was used to track tumor-associated T cell clones in peripheral blood of patients responding to PD-1 blockade. Study-wide findings and limitations: Tumor-resident clones, often undetectable in blood before treatment, expanded rapidly after pembrolizumab and then contracted, generally before radiologic responses.

For every enrolled patient, mismatch repair deficiency was confirmed by either polymerase chain reaction or immunohistochemistry. TCR sequencing was performed for a few patients who responded to pembrolizumab therapy. In the phase II trial, pembrolizumab PD-1 blockade was tested prospectively in advanced mismatch repair-deficient cancers, no matter which tissue of origin the cancers came from. Peripheral blood T cell samples were gathered serially, both before PD-1 blockade started and at multiple time points afterward. The timing of each blood sample was reported as weeks after the first dose of pembrolizumab.

The sequence derives from an adult with mismatch repair-deficient cancer. The receptor chain draws on TRBV7-7 and TRBJ2-1, with 8 middle bases fitting TRBD1. The sample here was peripheral blood, taken 44 weeks after starting pembrolizumab. The nucleotides read TGTGCTAGCAGCTTGGGACAGGCGAATGAGCAGTTCTTC. Its protein product is CASSLGQANEQFF.